The clone carrying this T cell receptor beta chain was counted only a few times. This entry is derived from a study of identical twins. TCRdb re-called the 5' RACE reads through MiXCR, storing one row per CDR3 protein. The repertoire has about 690,000 distinct CDR3 sequences, approximately 6.1% of them found once; the top ten carry 1.5% to 2%. J lost 5 bases, V lost 8 bases, and 9 bases had no gene match. Germline loops: CDR1 SGHNT, CDR2 YENEEA. This CDR3 has 13 residues. The chain employs TRBV11-3 and TRBJ2-7, with 7 bases lining up with TRBD2. This sequence originates from a man younger than 30 in good health. Sequencing used naive T cells sorted from blood. The CDR3 nucleotides are TGTGCCAGCGAAGCTCGTGCGGGGGACGAGCAGTACGTC. It yields the protein CASEARAGDEQYV.